This TCR beta chain was recorded in a study of T cells after yellow fever vaccination. Study as a whole: When fractions had low cell numbers, they were prepared with SMART-Seq v4 Ultra Low Input.

This clonotype has at least ten counts. Antigen specificity is unknown. TCR cDNA was made by 5'RACE template switching, adding a universal primer site and UMIs. TCRdb re-derived calls from the 5' RACE reads in MiXCR, one entry per CDR3 protein. Here the sample spans hundreds of thousands of distinct CDR3 sequences, roughly 4.3% being singletons. Study-level findings and limits: Weaker overall, the secondary response nonetheless peaked faster (day 5 versus 15). Reappearance after the booster was observed for most primary-vaccination clones (about 97% CD4, over 70% CD8).

This CDR3 spans 13 amino acids. J was trimmed by 4 bases and V by 8 bases; bases with no gene match: 5. Germline V CDR1 and CDR2: MDHEN, SYDVKM. The sample in question was PBMCs, obtained 5 days after the yellow fever booster vaccination. The TCR comes from a man in his late teens or twenties who received the YFV17D yellow fever vaccine. The chain employs TRBV28 and TRBJ2-1; 7 nucleotides line up with TRBD1. CDR3: CASSAGGYNEQFF. The CDR3 DNA reads as TGTGCCAGCTCCGCAGGGGGTTACAATGAGCAGTTCTTC.